This T cell receptor beta chain originates from a study of OX40 agonist ivuxolimab in advanced cancers. The study's findings and limits: Among patients with partial responses at 0.1-3.0 mg/kg, clonal expansion was among the lowest. Researchers did not determine the expanded peripheral T cells' antigen specificity.

Repertoires were generated with immunoSEQ multiplex PCR, while TCRdb's copy carries only in-frame clones and drops some. The sample lists about 79,000 clones; 80% to 95% were seen once. Unmatched junction bases numbered 2, after V lost 1 base and J lost 1 base. CDR3 size: 16 residues. Germline lookup yields CDR1 GTSNPN and CDR2 SVGIG (reference sequence). Comment on this clone: Its antigen is not known.

The sequenced sample was CD4+ or CD8+ T cells sorted from blood, obtained in a trial of the OX40 agonist ivuxolimab. This rearrangement joins TRBV30 to TRBJ2-3; 13 bases map to TRBD2. The clonotype was recovered from an adult with an advanced solid tumor such as melanoma, head and neck, liver or kidney cancer. The CDR3 DNA reads as TGTGCCTGGAGTGGGGGGACTAGCGGGGGCACAGATACGCAGTATTTT. Translation: CAWSGGTSGGTDTQYF.